These 18 T cell receptor beta chains were sequenced from one sample in a study of blood T cell repertoires in COVID-19. The table came from immunoSEQ multiplex PCR; TCRdb's copy has only in-frame clones and leaves some out. The data contain roughly 76,000 clones, around 83% of them singletons. Input material: peripheral blood. The source is a woman in her sixties or seventies with acute or convalescent COVID-19.

The chain uses TRBV6-5 and TRBJ2-6; TRBD2 might be the D (5 bases). Per the germline V gene, CDR1 is MNHEY and CDR2 is SVGAGI. V was clipped by 6 bases and J by 0 bases, with 9 bases between them. CDR3 length: 15 amino acids. The CDR3: CASRITSSGANVLTF. The CDR3 nucleotides are TGTGCCAGCAGAATCACTAGCTCTGGGGCCAACGTCCTGACTTTC.

The rearrangement joins TRBV19 to TRBJ2-3, with D possibly being TRBD2 (5 bases). This CDR3 contains 14 residues. The ends were cut back, 3 bases at V and 2 bases at J, with 9 bases in the middle. Germline values: CDR1 LNHDA, CDR2 SQIVND (reference sequence). The CDR3 DNA is TGTGCCAGTAGTATGAGTAGCGTCACAGATACGCAGTATTTT. Its translation: CASSMSSVTDTQYF.

This chain joins TRBV27 and TRBJ2-7, with a weak D call TRBD2 (6 bases). The ends were cut back, 0 bases at V and 6 bases at J, with 9 bases in the middle. Germline V gene data show CDR1 as MNHEY and CDR2 as SMNVEV (reference sequence). There are 13 residues in the CDR3. This CDR3 is CASSLSREREQYF. The CDR3, as DNA: TGTGCCAGCAGTTTATCCCGGGAGCGCGAGCAGTACTTC.

This clone was counted only a few times. This chain joins TRBV7-3 and TRBJ2-7, with 9 bases matching TRBD2. The ends lost 5 bases at V and 2 bases at J; junction bases unmatched: 4. The CDR3 loop spans 14 amino acids. Per the germline V gene, CDR1 is SGHTA and CDR2 is FQGTGA. The chain's CDR3 is CASSPTSGTYEQYF. The CDR3 DNA reads as TGTGCCAGCAGCCCGACTAGCGGCACCTACGAGCAGTACTTC.

The rearrangement links TRBV9 to TRBJ1-2; weak D call: TRBD1 (6 bases). This CDR3 has 13 amino acids. Looked up from germline, CDR1 is SGDLS and CDR2 is YYNGEE. V lost 4 bases and J lost 7, with 14 bases in between. The CDR3 DNA reads TGTGCCAGCAGCTCACAGGGCTTAGGTGGCTACACCTTC. Translating gives CASSSQGLGGYTF.

This chain connects TRBV19 to TRBJ1-2; D not resolved. Germline V lookup: CDR1 LNHDA, CDR2 SQIVND (reference sequence). CDR3 length equals 14 residues. V was cut by 3 bases and J by 0 bases, with 8 bases left in between. The DNA of the CDR3 is TGTGCCAGTAGTATTCGAGTTACTAACTATGGCTACACCTTC. It specifies CASSIRVTNYGYTF.

The chain's CDR3 is CASSSNSYGYTF. CDR3 coding DNA: TGTGCCAGCAGCTCAAACAGTTATGGCTACACCTTC. The chain combines TRBV5-4 with TRBJ1-2; the D is unclear. CDR1 is SGHNT and CDR2 is YYREEE in the germline V gene (reference sequence). The CDR3 runs to 12 residues. Trimming took 3 bases from V and 5 from J, leaving 8 bases between them.

This clone appeared many times. V and J are TRBV29-1 and TRBJ2-2, with 14 bases fitting TRBD2. With 5 bases clipped from V and 6 bases from J, the junction kept 5 bases outside the gene matches. The CDR3 totals 15 residues. The germline CDR1 and CDR2 sequences are SQVTM and ANQGSEA. In DNA form, the CDR3 reads TGCAGCGTTAAAGGACTAGCGGGAGGAGCCGGGGAGCTGTTTTTT. Amino acids: CSVKGLAGGAGELFF.

V gene TRBV20-1 combines with J gene TRBJ1-1; 7 bases fit TRBD1. CDR1 is DFQATT and CDR2 is SNEGSKA in the germline V gene (reference sequence). The CDR3 loop spans 13 amino acids. Losses at the gene ends were 3 bases for V and 5 bases for J; bases not matched to a gene: 6. The CDR3 bases are TGCAGTGCTAGTAAAGTCAGGGGGACTGAAGCTTTCTTT. Amino acid sequence: CSASKVRGTEAFF.

The J gene is TRBJ2-2, the V gene TRBV7-8, with D unresolved. The CDR3 covers 14 residues. V was shortened by 5 bases and J by 0 bases, with 7 bases between the two germline ends. Germline V gives CDR1 SGHVS, CDR2 FQNEAQ. The CDR3 DNA follows: TGTGCCAGCAGCCCCCTTACGAACACCGGGGAGCTGTTTTTT. It encodes CASSPLTNTGELFF.

This clone was seen a handful of times. The rearrangement uses TRBV9 and TRBJ2-1; TRBD2 might be the D (5 bases). The CDR3 has 14 residues. V was clipped by 5 bases and J by 8 bases, with 17 bases between them. Looked up from germline, CDR1 is SGDLS and CDR2 is YYNGEE. CDR3 residues: CASRRETKFHEQFF. The CDR3 nucleotides read TGTGCCAGCAGAAGAGAGACTAAATTTCATGAGCAGTTCTTC.

V is TRBV7-2 and J is TRBJ2-7, with D perhaps TRBD2 (6 bases). The V and J ends lost 1 base and 2 bases respectively, with 12 bases between them. Germline CDR1 SGHTA, CDR2 FQGNSA. The length of the CDR3 is 15 residues. The CDR3 nucleotides are TGTGCCAGCAGCTTAGAGGGAGGAACAGCCTACGAGCAGTACTTC. The encoded protein is CASSLEGGTAYEQYF.

V usage is TRBV7-9 and J usage is TRBJ2-3; TRBD2 matches 7 bases. Per germline, CDR1 SEHNR and CDR2 FQNEAQ (reference sequence). The CDR3 loop spans 15 amino acids. J lost 2 bases, V lost 4 bases, and 6 bases had no gene match. CDR3 sequence reads: CASSSQAGNTDTQYF. DNA of the CDR3: TGTGCCAGCAGCTCCCAAGCGGGAAACACAGATACGCAGTATTTT.

V gene TRBV10-1 combines with J gene TRBJ2-1; 11 bases align to TRBD2. J lost 2 bases, V lost 6 bases, and 9 bases had no gene match. This CDR3 has 17 amino acids. Germline V gene sequence: CDR1 WNHNN, CDR2 SYGVQD (reference sequence). CDR3 sequence (DNA): TGCGCCAGCAGCGTGACTAGCGGGACGAGTCCCTACAATGAGCAGTTCTTC. This translates into CASSVTSGTSPYNEQFF.

The chain carries TRBV2 and TRBJ2-7; TRBD1 might be the D (5 bases). The V end was cut by 5 bases, the J end by 2 bases, with 13 bases between. CDR1 SNHLY and CDR2 FYNNEI come from the germline V gene. The CDR3 is 14 residues long. The CDR3 is CASSKGALAYEQYF. CDR3 nucleotides: TGTGCCAGCAGTAAAGGGGCCTTAGCCTACGAGCAGTACTTC.

The genes are TRBV3-1 (or the pseudogene TRBV3-2) and TRBJ1-2, with D hard to call. The CDR3 loop spans 12 amino acids. Germline CDR1 is LGHDT and CDR2 is YNNKEL (reference sequence). Deletions cut 5 bases from V and 2 bases from J, with 6 bases between. CDR3 DNA: TGTGCCAGCAGCGAGGGAAACTATGGCTACACCTTC. Translation gives CASSEGNYGYTF.

The chain uses TRBV10-3 and TRBJ1-5; unclear D gene. Looked up from germline, CDR1 is ENHRY and CDR2 is SYGVKD. The CDR3 runs 17 residues. The germline V and J ends were trimmed by 0 bases and 4 bases, with 16 bases remaining between them. DNA for the CDR3: TGTGCCATCAGTGAGTCCATGTTCGAGAAGCGGAATCAGCCCCAGCATTTT. Protein sequence: CAISESMFEKRNQPQHF.

The chain recombines TRBV20-1 with TRBJ2-7; D is ambiguous. The V gene's germline CDR1 is DFQATT and CDR2 SNEGSKA (reference sequence). The ends were cut back, 3 bases at V and 6 bases at J, with 6 bases in the middle. The CDR3 runs 10 residues. CDR3 residues: CSASSGEQYF. CDR3 DNA sequence: TGCAGTGCTAGTTCCGGCGAGCAGTACTTC.